The present T cell receptor (beta chain) was sequenced within a study of CD8+CD57+ T cells in acquired aplastic anemia. TCR beta VDJ and CDR3 profiles were obtained from a genomic DNA template. TCRdb redid the calling of the reads with MiXCR, one entry per CDR3 protein. The table has 200,000 to 250,000 distinct CDR3 sequences, 34% seen once. The CDR3 sequence is 16 residues long. The germline V and J ends were trimmed by 8 bases and 7 bases, with 24 bases remaining between them. This TCR was recovered from a human donor in good health, serving as a control. Sequences were obtained from sorted CD4+, CD8+, or CD8+CD57+ T cells (not recorded which) from PBMCs. This sequence joins TRBV12-3 or TRBV12-4 and TRBJ2-1, with unresolved D. CDR3 nucleotides: TGTGCCAGCCGCCCGACGGGCACTGCATTTGGTAATGAGCAGTTCTTC. Amino acid sequence: CASRPTGTAFGNEQFF.